This TCR beta chain was sequenced during a study of T cells in localized non-small cell lung cancer. Regarding the study as a whole: Elevated blood T cell density was associated with longer overall survival. Median detection of top 100 tumor clones in adjacent lung was about 60 clones. Heterogeneity stays possible, as sequencing covered only one tumor region.

Trimming took off 2 bases at V and 1 base at J, with 11 bases between the two ends. Per the germline V gene, CDR1 is SEHNR and CDR2 is FQNEAQ (reference sequence). The CDR3 has 15 amino acids. This clone has a handful of counts. The antigen is unknown. Measured with immunoSEQ multiplex PCR; TCRdb has only the in-frame clones, and not every one. This sample has around 26,000 clones, with more than 85% found just once. The TCR comes from a female donor over 55 with stage II squamous cell lung carcinoma. The V gene is TRBV7-9, the J gene TRBJ1-1; D is perhaps TRBD1 (6 bases). This specimen consisted of peripheral blood, obtained before any cancer treatment. CDR3 nucleotide sequence: TGTGCCAGCAGCTTATTAGGCAGGGGGAACACTGAAGCTTTCTTT. It encodes CASSLLGRGNTEAFF.